This T cell receptor (beta chain) appears in the sequencing data of a study of blood T cell repertoires in COVID-19. Study in general: The United States, Italy and Spain were the sources of the acute and convalescent COVID-19 samples. PBMCs, B-cell-depleted T cells, or T cells provided the cDNA or gDNA that made up the material.

This table comes from immunoSEQ multiplex PCR, and its TCRdb copy is limited to in-frame clones, with some not included. The sample records some 360,000 clones, more than 70% being singletons. This CDR3 is 15 amino acids long. Looked up from germline, CDR1 is SGHTA and CDR2 is FQGNSA. Trimming took off 5 bases at V and 0 bases at J, with 10 bases between the two ends. The receptor comes from a woman aged 60-75 years with COVID-19, enrolled during active disease. Sequencing was done on a sample of peripheral blood. J is TRBJ1-4 and V is TRBV7-2; D is undetermined. The chain's CDR3 is CASSPRATTNEKLFF. DNA for the CDR3: TGTGCCAGCAGCCCGAGGGCCACAACTAATGAAAAACTGTTTTTT.